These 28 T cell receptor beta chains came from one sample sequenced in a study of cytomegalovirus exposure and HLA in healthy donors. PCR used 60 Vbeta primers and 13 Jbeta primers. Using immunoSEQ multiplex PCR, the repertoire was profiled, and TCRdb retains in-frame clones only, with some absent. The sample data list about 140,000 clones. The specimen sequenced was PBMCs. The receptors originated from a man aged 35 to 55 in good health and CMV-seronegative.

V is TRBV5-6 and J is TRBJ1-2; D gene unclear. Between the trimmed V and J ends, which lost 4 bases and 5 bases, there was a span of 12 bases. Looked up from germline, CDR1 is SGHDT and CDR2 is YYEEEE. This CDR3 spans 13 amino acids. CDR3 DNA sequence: TGTGCCAGCAGCCGCCAGGCAGTGTATGGCTACACCTTC. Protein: CASSRQAVYGYTF.

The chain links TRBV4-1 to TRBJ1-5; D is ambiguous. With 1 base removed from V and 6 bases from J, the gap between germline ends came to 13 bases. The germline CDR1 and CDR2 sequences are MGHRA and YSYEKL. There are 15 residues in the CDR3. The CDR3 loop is CASSQGLPRGQPQHF. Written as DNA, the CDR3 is TGCGCCAGCAGCCAAGGACTACCCCGGGGTCAGCCCCAGCATTTT.

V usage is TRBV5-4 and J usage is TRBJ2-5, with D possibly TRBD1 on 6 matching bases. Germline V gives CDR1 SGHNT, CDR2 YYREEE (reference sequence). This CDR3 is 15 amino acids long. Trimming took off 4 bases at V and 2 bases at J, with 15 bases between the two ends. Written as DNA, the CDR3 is TGTGCCAGCAGCAAGATACAGGGCCCTCAAGAGACCCAGTACTTC. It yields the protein CASSKIQGPQETQYF. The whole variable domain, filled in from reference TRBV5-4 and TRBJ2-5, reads ETGVTQSPTHLIKTRGQQVTLRCSSQSGHNTVSWYQQALGQGPQFIFQYYREEENGRGNFPPRFSGLQFPNYSSELNVNALELDDSALYLCASSKIQGPQETQYFGPGTRLLVL.

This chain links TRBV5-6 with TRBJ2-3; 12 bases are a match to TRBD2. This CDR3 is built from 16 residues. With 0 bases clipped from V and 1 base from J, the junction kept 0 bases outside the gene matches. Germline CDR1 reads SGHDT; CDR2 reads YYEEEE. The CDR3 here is CASSLGLAGGTDTQYF. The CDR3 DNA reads TGTGCCAGCAGCTTGGGACTAGCGGGGGGCACAGATACGCAGTATTTT. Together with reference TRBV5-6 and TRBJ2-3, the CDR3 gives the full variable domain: DAGVTQSPTHLIKTRGQQVTLRCSPKSGHDTVSWYQQALGQGPQFIFQYYEEEERQRGNFPDRFSGHQFPNYSSELNVNALLLGDSALYLCASSLGLAGGTDTQYFGPGTRLTVL.

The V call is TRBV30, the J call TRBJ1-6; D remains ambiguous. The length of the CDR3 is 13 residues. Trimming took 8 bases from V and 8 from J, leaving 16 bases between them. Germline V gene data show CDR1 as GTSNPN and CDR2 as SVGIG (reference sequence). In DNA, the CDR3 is TGTGCCGGAGAATTCACGATCGATTCACCCCTCCACTTT. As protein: CAGEFTIDSPLHF.

CDR3 region: CASRGTGLNEQYF. Here the CDR3 DNA reads TGTGCCAGCAGGGGGACAGGGCTTAACGAGCAGTACTTC. V is TRBV28 and J is TRBJ2-7, with 9 bases aligning to TRBD1. V shed 6 bases and J 5 bases; nucleotides not matched to a gene: 5. The CDR3 is 13 amino acids. The V gene's germline CDR1 is MDHEN and CDR2 SYDVKM. Full variable domain (missing parts from reference TRBV28 and TRBJ2-7): DVKVTQSSRYLVKRTGEKVFLECVQDMDHENMFWYRQDPGLGLRLIYFSYDVKMKEKGDIPEGYSVSREKKERFSLILESASTNQTSMYLCASRGTGLNEQYFGPGTRLTVT.

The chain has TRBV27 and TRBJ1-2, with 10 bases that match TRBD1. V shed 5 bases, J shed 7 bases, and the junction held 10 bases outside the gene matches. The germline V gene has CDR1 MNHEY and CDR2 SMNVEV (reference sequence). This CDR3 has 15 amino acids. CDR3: CASSQRTGGWRGYTF. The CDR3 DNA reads TGTGCCAGCAGTCAACGGACAGGGGGTTGGCGTGGCTACACCTTC.

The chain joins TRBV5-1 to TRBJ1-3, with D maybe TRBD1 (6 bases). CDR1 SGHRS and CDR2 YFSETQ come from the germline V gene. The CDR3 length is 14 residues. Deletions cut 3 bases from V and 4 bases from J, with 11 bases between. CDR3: CASSWDGTGNTIYF. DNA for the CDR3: TGCGCCAGCAGCTGGGACGGGACAGGAAACACCATATATTTT.

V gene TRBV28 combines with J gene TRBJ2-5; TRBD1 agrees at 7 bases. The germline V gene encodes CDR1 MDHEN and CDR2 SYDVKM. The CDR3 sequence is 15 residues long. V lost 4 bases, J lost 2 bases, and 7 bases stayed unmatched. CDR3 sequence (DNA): TGTGCCAGCAGTTGGGACCAGACAGGGCAAGAGACCCAGTACTTC. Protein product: CASSWDQTGQETQYF.

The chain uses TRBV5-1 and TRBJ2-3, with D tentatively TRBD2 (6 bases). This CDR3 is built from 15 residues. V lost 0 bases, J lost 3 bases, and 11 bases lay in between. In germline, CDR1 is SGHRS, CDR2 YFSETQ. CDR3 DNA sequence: TGCGCCAGCAGCTTGGCGTCGGGGGAGACAGATACGCAGTATTTT. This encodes CASSLASGETDTQYF.

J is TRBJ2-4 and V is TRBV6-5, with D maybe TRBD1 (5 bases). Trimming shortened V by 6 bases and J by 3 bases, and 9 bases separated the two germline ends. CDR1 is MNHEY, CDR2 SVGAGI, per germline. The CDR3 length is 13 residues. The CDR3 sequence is CASRGQVKNIQYF. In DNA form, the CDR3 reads TGTGCCAGCAGGGGGCAGGTCAAAAACATTCAGTACTTC.

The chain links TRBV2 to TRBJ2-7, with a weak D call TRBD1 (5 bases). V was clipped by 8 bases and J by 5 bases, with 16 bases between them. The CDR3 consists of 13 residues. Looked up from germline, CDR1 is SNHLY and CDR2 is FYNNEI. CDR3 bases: TGTGCCAGCGAGCTCCGGCAGGGAAACGAGCAGTACTTC. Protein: CASELRQGNEQYF.

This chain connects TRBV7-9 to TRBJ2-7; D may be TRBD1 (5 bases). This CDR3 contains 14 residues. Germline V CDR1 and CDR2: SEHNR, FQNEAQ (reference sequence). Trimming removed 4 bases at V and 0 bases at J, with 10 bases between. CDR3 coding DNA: TGTGCCAGCAGCTCCGGCAGGGACTCCTACGAGCAGTACTTC. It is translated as CASSSGRDSYEQYF.

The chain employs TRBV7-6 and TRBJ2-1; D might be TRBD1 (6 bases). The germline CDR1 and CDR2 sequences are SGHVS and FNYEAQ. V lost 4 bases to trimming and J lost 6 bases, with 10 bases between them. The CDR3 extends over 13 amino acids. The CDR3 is CASSSQGSNEQFF. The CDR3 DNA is TGTGCCAGCAGCTCACAGGGTAGCAATGAGCAGTTCTTC. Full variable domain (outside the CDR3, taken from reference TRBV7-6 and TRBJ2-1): GAGVSQSPRYKVTKRGQDVALRCDPISGHVSLYWYRQALGQGPEFLTYFNYEAQQDKSGLPNDRFSAERPEGSISTLTIQRTEQRDSAMYRCASSSQGSNEQFFGPGTRLTVL.

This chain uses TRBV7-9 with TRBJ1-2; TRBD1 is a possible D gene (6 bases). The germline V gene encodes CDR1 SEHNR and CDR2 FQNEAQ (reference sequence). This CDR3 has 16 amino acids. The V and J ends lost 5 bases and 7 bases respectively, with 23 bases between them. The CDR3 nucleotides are TGTGCCAGCAGCCTTCAGGTAGTTCCAGGGGCAGGTGGCTACACCTTC. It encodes CASSLQVVPGAGGYTF.

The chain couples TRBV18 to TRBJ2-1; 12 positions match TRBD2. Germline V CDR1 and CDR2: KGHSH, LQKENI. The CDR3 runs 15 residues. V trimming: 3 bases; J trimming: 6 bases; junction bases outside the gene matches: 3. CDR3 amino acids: CASSPMTSGGNEQFF. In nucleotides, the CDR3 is TGTGCCAGCTCACCCATGACTAGCGGGGGCAATGAGCAGTTCTTC. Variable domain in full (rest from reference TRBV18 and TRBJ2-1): NAGVMQNPRHLVRRRGQEARLRCSPMKGHSHVYWYRQLPEEGLKFMVYLQKENIIDESGMPKERFSAEFPKEGPSILRIQQVVRGDSAAYFCASSPMTSGGNEQFFGPGTRLTVL.

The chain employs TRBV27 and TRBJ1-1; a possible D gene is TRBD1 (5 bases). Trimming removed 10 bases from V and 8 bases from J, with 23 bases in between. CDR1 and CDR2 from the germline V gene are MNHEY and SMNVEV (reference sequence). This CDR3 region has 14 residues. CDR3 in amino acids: CATKPVQGSGEAFF. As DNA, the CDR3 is TGTGCCACCAAGCCGGTCCAAGGTTCAGGGGAAGCTTTCTTT.

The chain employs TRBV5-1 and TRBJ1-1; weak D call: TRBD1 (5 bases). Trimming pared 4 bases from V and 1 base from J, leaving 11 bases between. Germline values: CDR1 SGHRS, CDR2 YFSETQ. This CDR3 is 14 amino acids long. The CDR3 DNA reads TGCGCCAGCAGCAGTGGACACGCGAACACTGAAGCTTTCTTT. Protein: CASSSGHANTEAFF.

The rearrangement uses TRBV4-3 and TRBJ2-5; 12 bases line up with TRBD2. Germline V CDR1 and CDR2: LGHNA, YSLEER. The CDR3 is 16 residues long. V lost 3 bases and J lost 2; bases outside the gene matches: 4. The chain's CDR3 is CASSHGLAGRQETQYF. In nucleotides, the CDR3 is TGCGCCAGCAGCCACGGACTAGCGGGGCGTCAAGAGACCCAGTACTTC.

CDR3 coding DNA: TGTGCCAGCAGCTTAGGACTATTTCCTCCCTACGAGCAGTACTTC. Protein: CASSLGLFPPYEQYF. The rearrangement uses TRBV11-2 and TRBJ2-7, with D perhaps matching TRBD2 (5 bases). The V end was cut by 1 base, the J end by 2 bases, with 12 bases between. The CDR3 loop spans 15 amino acids. Germline CDR1 is SGHAT and CDR2 is FQNNGV.

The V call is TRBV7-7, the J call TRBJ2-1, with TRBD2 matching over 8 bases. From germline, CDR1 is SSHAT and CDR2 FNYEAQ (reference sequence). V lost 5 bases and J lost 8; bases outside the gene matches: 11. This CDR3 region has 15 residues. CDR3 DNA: TGTGCCAGCAGCCCCAACCTGGGACTAGGGGATGAGCAGTTCTTC. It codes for CASSPNLGLGDEQFF.

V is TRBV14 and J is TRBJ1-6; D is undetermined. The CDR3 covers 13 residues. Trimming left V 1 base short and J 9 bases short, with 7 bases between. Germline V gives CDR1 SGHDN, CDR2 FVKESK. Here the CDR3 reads CASSQGRSSPLHF. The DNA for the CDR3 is TGTGCCAGCAGCCAAGGTAGATCTTCACCCCTCCACTTT.

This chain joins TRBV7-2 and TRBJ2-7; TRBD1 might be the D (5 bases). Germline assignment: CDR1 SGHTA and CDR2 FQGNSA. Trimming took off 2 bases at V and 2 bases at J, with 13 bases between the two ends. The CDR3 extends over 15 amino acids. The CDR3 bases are TGTGCCAGCAGCTTACTTGGGGCCACCACCTACGAGCAGTACTTC. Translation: CASSLLGATTYEQYF.

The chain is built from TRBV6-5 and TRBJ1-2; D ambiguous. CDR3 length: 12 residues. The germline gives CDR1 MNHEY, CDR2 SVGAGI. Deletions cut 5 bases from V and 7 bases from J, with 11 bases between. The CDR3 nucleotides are TGTGCCAGCAGTACGCGGGCGGGTGGCTACACCTTC. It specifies CASSTRAGGYTF.

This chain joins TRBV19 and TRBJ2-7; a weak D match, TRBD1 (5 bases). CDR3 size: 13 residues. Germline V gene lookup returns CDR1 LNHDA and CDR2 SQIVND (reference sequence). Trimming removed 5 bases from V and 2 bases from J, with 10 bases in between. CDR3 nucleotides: TGTGCCAGTAGTGCAGGGAACGCCTACGAGCAGTACTTC. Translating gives CASSAGNAYEQYF.

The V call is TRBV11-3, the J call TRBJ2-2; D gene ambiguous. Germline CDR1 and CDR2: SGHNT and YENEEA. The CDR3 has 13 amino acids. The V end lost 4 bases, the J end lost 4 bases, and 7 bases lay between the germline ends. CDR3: CASSSGGTGELFF. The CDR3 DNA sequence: TGTGCCAGCAGCTCCGGTGGCACCGGGGAGCTGTTTTTT.

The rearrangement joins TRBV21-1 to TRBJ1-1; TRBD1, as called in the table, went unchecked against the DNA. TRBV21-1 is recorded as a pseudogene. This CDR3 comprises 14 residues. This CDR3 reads CASSSSHRNTEAFF. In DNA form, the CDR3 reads TGTGCCAGCAGCAGTTCCCACAGAAACACTGAAGCTTTCTTT.

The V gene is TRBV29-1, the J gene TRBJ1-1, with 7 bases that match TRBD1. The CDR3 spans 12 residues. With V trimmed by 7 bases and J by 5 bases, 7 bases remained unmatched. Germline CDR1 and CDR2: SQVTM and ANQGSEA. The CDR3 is CSGNRGTTEAFF. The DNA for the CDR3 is TGCAGCGGGAACAGGGGAACAACTGAAGCTTTCTTT.